The sequence of this T cell receptor beta chain was determined in a study of beta chain features in type 1 diabetes. Overall study: All samples yielded 100 million to 140 million examined sorted cells.

All of the isolated RNA was reverse transcribed, so expressed TCRB transcripts were sequenced. About 3.4 million reads on average were seen across naive, central memory and regulatory T cell samples. Method: immunoSEQ multiplex PCR; TCRdb's copy keeps in-frame clones and lacks some. The data contain around 41,000 clones, 65% to 80% of them singletons. Whole-study results and caveats: Type 1 diabetes patients showed a moderate but significant shortening of TCRB CDR3s in all four CD4+ subsets. Patients' naive, central memory and Treg TCRB repertoires seemed closer to one another than those of healthy donors.

One heparinised draw of blood, averaging about 116 mL, came from each donor. Germline CDR1 is LNHDA and CDR2 is SQIVND (reference sequence). This CDR3 has 16 residues. V shed 3 bases and J shed 8 bases, with 19 bases lying between them. Points on this clone: The antigen is not known.

The sample consisted of Tregs from blood. This chain joins TRBV19 and TRBJ1-4, with TRBD1 as a possible D gene (5 bases). This TCR came from a man between 25 and 39 years old with type 1 diabetes. Some clones in this sample may be carry-over from other donors' samples. The CDR3 loop is CASSISPGGNREKLFF. CDR3 bases: TGTGCCAGTAGTATTTCCCCCGGGGGGAACAGGGAAAAACTGTTTTTT.